This passage covers 10 T cell receptor beta chains from one sample sequenced in a study of OX40 agonist ivuxolimab in advanced cancers. The table came from immunoSEQ multiplex PCR; TCRdb's copy has only in-frame clones and leaves some out. The repertoire has about 83,000 clones, 80% to 90% of them found once; the top ten carry approximately 1.7%. Sequenced here: CD4+ or CD8+ T cells sorted from blood, sampled in a trial of the OX40 agonist ivuxolimab. The receptors were gathered from an adult with an advanced solid tumor such as melanoma, head and neck, liver or kidney cancer.

The chain is built from TRBV6-1 and TRBJ2-2, with D maybe TRBD2 (5 bases). Trimming took off 8 bases at V and 5 bases at J, with 18 bases between the two ends. Looked up from germline, CDR1 is MNHNS and CDR2 is SASEGT. The CDR3 has 15 amino acids. CDR3 DNA sequence: TGTGCCAGCTTGAGGGATAGTTCCATAACCGGGGAGCTGTTTTTT. Translation gives CASLRDSSITGELFF.

This clone was recorded only once. The chain links TRBV6-1 to TRBJ1-2; D gene ambiguous. Germline assignment: CDR1 MNHNS and CDR2 SASEGT. The CDR3 is 13 residues long. Deletions cut 7 bases from V and 1 base from J, with 10 bases between. For the CDR3, the DNA is TGTGCCAGCATAGATTCTGTTAACTATGGCTACACCTTC. Protein: CASIDSVNYGYTF.

The V call is TRBV27, the J call TRBJ1-6, with unresolved D. This CDR3 has 14 residues. The ends were cut back, 5 bases at V and 2 bases at J, with 7 bases in the middle. Germline V gives CDR1 MNHEY, CDR2 SMNVEV (reference sequence). DNA of the CDR3: TGTGCCAGCAGTCCCACCCCCTATAATTCACCCCTCCACTTT. This gives the protein CASSPTPYNSPLHF.

The chain combines TRBV15 with TRBJ1-1; D gene ambiguous. CDR3 length: 15 residues. Trimming cost V 1 base and J 3 bases, with 12 bases left between them. The germline CDR1 and CDR2 sequences are LNHNV and YYDKDF (reference sequence). The CDR3 region is CATSRGTGLDTEAFF. The CDR3 nucleotides are TGTGCCACCAGCAGAGGGACGGGCCTAGACACTGAAGCTTTCTTT.

V usage is TRBV30 and J usage is TRBJ2-3, with 8 bases identical to TRBD1. The CDR3 covers 15 residues. V was pared by 2 bases and J by 8 bases, with 12 bases of the junction left unmatched. Per the germline V gene, CDR1 is GTSNPN and CDR2 is SVGIG (reference sequence). Here the CDR3 reads CAWSRNRGSLGTQYF. The CDR3 nucleotides are TGTGCCTGGAGTAGGAACAGGGGGTCATTGGGTACGCAGTATTTT.

The J gene is TRBJ2-1, the V gene TRBV11-3; possible D gene TRBD2, 6 bases. There are 14 residues in the CDR3. The germline gives CDR1 SGHNT, CDR2 YENEEA. V shed 5 bases and J shed 4 bases, with 12 bases lying between them. CDR3: CASSKTGAYNEQFF. The CDR3 DNA sequence: TGTGCCAGCAGCAAGACGGGAGCGTACAATGAGCAGTTCTTC.

The sample holds a few counts of this clone. The genes are TRBV9 and TRBJ1-1; 7 nucleotides agree with TRBD1. Per the germline V gene, CDR1 is SGDLS and CDR2 is YYNGEE. The CDR3 spans 12 residues. V was clipped by 2 bases and J by 8 bases; unmatched bases: 3. The CDR3 DNA reads as TGTGCCAGCAGCGTCAACAGGGGCGAAGCTTTCTTT. This encodes CASSVNRGEAFF.

Only one count was recorded for this clone. V and J are TRBV5-5 and TRBJ1-1; D gene ambiguous. The CDR3 consists of 13 residues. The germline CDR1 and CDR2 sequences are SGHKS and YYEKEE (reference sequence). Trimming cost V 6 bases and J 4 bases, with 13 bases left between them. CDR3 sequence (DNA): TGTGCCAGCAACATGGGTGTAGGCACTGAAGCTTTCTTT. Translating gives CASNMGVGTEAFF.

The chain is built from TRBV5-6 and TRBJ2-7, with D hard to call. V shed 5 bases and J shed 0 bases, with 21 bases lying between them. The germline CDR1 and CDR2 sequences are SGHDT and YYEEEE. The CDR3 spans 17 residues. The CDR3 sequence: CASSSPRRGSRSYEQYF. The DNA for the CDR3 is TGTGCCAGCAGTTCCCCTAGGCGAGGTTCCCGCTCCTACGAGCAGTACTTC.

This rearrangement joins TRBV19 to TRBJ2-3; D perhaps matches TRBD1 (5 bases). CDR3 length: 13 residues. V shed 7 bases and J shed 4 bases, with 12 bases lying between them. CDR1 and CDR2 from the germline V gene are LNHDA and SQIVND (reference sequence). Here the CDR3 reads CASTKIGADTQYF. CDR3 DNA sequence: TGTGCCAGTACCAAAATAGGGGCAGATACGCAGTATTTT.